A selection of T cell receptor beta chains follows, all from one sample in a study of molecular identifiers for immune sequencing clone quantification. MiXCR was run by TCRdb on the PCR reads, yielding one entry per CDR3 protein. The table has 88,000 or so distinct CDR3 sequences, approximately 22% seen once. Sequencing input: naive CD8+ T cells from blood, with Jurkat cell RNA spiked in. The source is a human donor in good health. Some libraries in this study had Jurkat cell RNA spiked in. Both conserved end residues are part of each CDR3. Fields, in order: D gene, clone size, J gene, V gene, CDR3 DNA, CDR3 protein. A D gene is named only where the DNA matches it firmly. Clone size is not always given. Where it is, it says once, few, many or a class for expanded clones.

D: NA; size: NA; J: TRBJ2-3; V: TRBV3-2; DNA: TGTGCCAGCAGCCCCGGCGGGGGAGATACGCAGTATTTT; CDR3: CASSPGGGDTQYF
D: NA; size: NA; J: TRBJ2-1; V: TRBV10-3; DNA: TGTGCCTTCAGTGAGTCGGACAGGGACTACTCCTACAATGAGCAGTTCTTC; CDR3: CAFSESDRDYSYNEQFF
D: NA; size: few; J: TRBJ2-1; V: TRBV12-3/TRBV12-4; DNA: TGTGCCAGCAGTTTAAGACTTGGGGGCAATGAGCAGTTCTTC; CDR3: CASSLRLGGNEQFF
D: TRBD2; size: few; J: TRBJ2-1; V: TRBV24-1; DNA: TGTGCCACCATGGGGGGGGGAAATGAGCAGTTCTTC; CDR3: CATMGGGNEQFF
D: TRBD2; size: NA; J: TRBJ2-7; V: TRBV20-1; DNA: TGCAGTGTCCGTGGGCTAGCGGGAGTATCGGCCTACGAGCAGTACTTC; CDR3: CSVRGLAGVSAYEQYF
D: NA; size: many; J: TRBJ2-5; V: TRBV4-3; DNA: TGCGCCAGCAGCCAAGGCTGGGGCCCCCAAGAGACCCAGTACTTC; CDR3: CASSQGWGPQETQYF
D: NA; size: many; J: TRBJ2-3; V: TRBV13; DNA: TGTGCCAGCAGCCCAATTCGGACTAGCACAGATACGCAGTATTTT; CDR3: CASSPIRTSTDTQYF
D: TRBD2; size: NA; J: TRBJ2-7; V: TRBV4-1; DNA: TGCGCCAGCAGCCAAGTGGTCCGCGGGGGGGGCTACGAGCAGTACTTC; CDR3: CASSQVVRGGGYEQYF
D: NA; size: many; J: TRBJ2-5; V: TRBV25-1; DNA: TGTGCCAGCAGCGCTATGGACAGCCCACAAGAGACCCAGTACTTC; CDR3: CASSAMDSPQETQYF
D: NA; size: few; J: TRBJ2-7; V: TRBV6-2/TRBV6-3; DNA: TGTGCCAGCAGTTTACCCTCTTACGAGCAGTACTTC; CDR3: CASSLPSYEQYF
D: NA; size: many; J: TRBJ2-4; V: TRBV6-7; DNA: TGTGCCAGCAGCCAAACCACCATGGTACTAGCCAAAAACATTCAGTACTTC; CDR3: CASSQTTMVLAKNIQYF
D: NA; size: NA; J: TRBJ1-1; V: TRBV5-1; DNA: TGCGCCAGCAGCTTTGCAGGGGCGTACACTGAAGCTTTCTTT; CDR3: CASSFAGAYTEAFF
D: NA; size: NA; J: TRBJ1-1; V: TRBV27; DNA: TGTGCCAGCAGTTTGTCATACGGGAACACTGAAGCTTTCTTT; CDR3: CASSLSYGNTEAFF
D: NA; size: many; J: TRBJ1-1; V: TRBV6-1; DNA: TGTGCCAGCAGTCCGATCGACAGGTACGGCACTGAAGCTTTCTTT; CDR3: CASSPIDRYGTEAFF
D: NA; size: many; J: TRBJ1-5; V: TRBV4-1; DNA: TGCGCCAGCAGCCAAGATTCAAGTATCAATCAGCCCCAGCATTTT; CDR3: CASSQDSSINQPQHF
D: TRBD2; size: NA; J: TRBJ2-3; V: TRBV12-3/TRBV12-4; DNA: TGTGCCAGCAGACCAGCGGGAGCCCCTCTAGATACGCAGTATTTT; CDR3: CASRPAGAPLDTQYF
D: TRBD2; size: many; J: TRBJ2-1; V: TRBV7-9; DNA: TGTGCCAGCAGCCATACTAGCGGGAGGGCCGGTGAGCAGTTCTTC; CDR3: CASSHTSGRAGEQFF
D: NA; size: many; J: TRBJ1-5; V: TRBV4-1; DNA: TGCGCCAGCAGCCAAGATCAATCGAGCAATCAGCCCCAGCATTTT; CDR3: CASSQDQSSNQPQHF
D: NA; size: few; J: TRBJ1-1; V: TRBV3-1; DNA: TGTGCCAGCAGCCAAGAATTGTCCCTCATCTACGGGACGGAAGCTTTCTTT; CDR3: CASSQELSLIYGTEAFF
D: NA; size: many; J: TRBJ1-1; V: TRBV15; DNA: TGTGCCACCAGCATCCGGGAGAACACTGAAGCTTTCTTT; CDR3: CATSIRENTEAFF
D: TRBD2; size: once; J: TRBJ2-1; V: TRBV19; DNA: TGTGCCAGTAGTATCAGTAGCGGGGGGGCTCGGGAGCAGTTCTTC; CDR3: CASSISSGGAREQFF
D: TRBD1; size: few; J: TRBJ1-1; V: TRBV7-9; DNA: TGTGCCAGCAGCTTGGGGGACAGGCCGAACACTGAAGCTTTCTTT; CDR3: CASSLGDRPNTEAFF
D: TRBD2; size: many; J: TRBJ2-7; V: TRBV20-1; DNA: TGCAGTGCCAAAGGACTAGCGGGGACCTACGAGCAGTACTTC; CDR3: CSAKGLAGTYEQYF
D: NA; size: many; J: TRBJ2-6; V: TRBV11-2; DNA: TGTGCCAGCAGCTTAGGTCCCGGGGGTCTTGGGGCCAACGTCCTGACTTTC; CDR3: CASSLGPGGLGANVLTF
D: NA; size: many; J: TRBJ2-7; V: TRBV6-2/TRBV6-3; DNA: TGTGCCAGCAGCTTCTCCTGGGGGTTTCGTTACGAGCAGTACTTC; CDR3: CASSFSWGFRYEQYF
D: TRBD2; size: many; J: TRBJ2-7; V: TRBV29-1; DNA: TGCAGCGTTTGGTCGGCTAGCGGCTACGAGCAGTACTTC; CDR3: CSVWSASGYEQYF
D: NA; size: NA; J: TRBJ1-1; V: TRBV20-1; DNA: TGCAGTGCTATTATCTACAGGGAAAGGAGCACTGAAGCTTTCTTT; CDR3: CSAIIYRERSTEAFF
D: NA; size: many; J: TRBJ2-5; V: TRBV18; DNA: TGTGCCAGCTCACACACCCGAGACCAAGAGACCCAGTACTTC; CDR3: CASSHTRDQETQYF
D: NA; size: NA; J: TRBJ2-1; V: TRBV14; DNA: TGTGCCAGCAGCCAAGATTGGTCAGAGCAGTTCTTC; CDR3: CASSQDWSEQFF
D: NA; size: NA; J: TRBJ2-7; V: TRBV10-3; DNA: TGTGCCATCAGCCGAAACCGGGAAAACTACGAGCAGTACTTC; CDR3: CAISRNRENYEQYF
D: NA; size: few; J: TRBJ2-7; V: TRBV11-2; DNA: TGTGCCAGCAGCTCCATGGGCCTCCCGGGGGAGCAGTACTTC; CDR3: CASSSMGLPGEQYF
D: NA; size: NA; J: TRBJ2-2; V: TRBV6-5; DNA: TGTGCCACCCTTGTGGGGGCCGCGAACACCGGGGAGCTGTTTTTT; CDR3: CATLVGAANTGELFF
D: NA; size: NA; J: TRBJ2-7; V: TRBV5-1; DNA: TGCGCCAGCAGCCAACAGACAGAGAGGGACGAGCAGTACTTC; CDR3: CASSQQTERDEQYF
D: TRBD2; size: few; J: TRBJ2-3; V: TRBV12-3/TRBV12-4; DNA: TGTGCCAGTAGCGGGGTAAGAACAGATACGCAGTATTTT; CDR3: CASSGVRTDTQYF
D: TRBD2; size: few; J: TRBJ2-7; V: TRBV11-2; DNA: TGTGCCAGCAGCTCCAATAGGGACTACCCTCCCTACGAGCAGTACTTC; CDR3: CASSSNRDYPPYEQYF
D: NA; size: many; J: TRBJ1-4; V: TRBV27; DNA: TGTGCCAGCAGTTTACGGTCATCCTTGAATGAAAAACTGTTTTTT; CDR3: CASSLRSSLNEKLFF
D: TRBD2; size: many; J: TRBJ2-7; V: TRBV14; DNA: TGTGCCAGCAGCCCCCCTAGCGGGGGCTCCTACGAGCAGTACTTC; CDR3: CASSPPSGGSYEQYF
D: NA; size: NA; J: TRBJ1-4; V: TRBV24-1; DNA: TGTGCCACCCAAGGACTCACAACTAGTGAAAAACTGTTTTTT; CDR3: CATQGLTTSEKLFF
D: TRBD2; size: many; J: TRBJ2-3; V: TRBV12-5; DNA: TGTGCTACGCAACTGGGGGACTACCCTAGCACAGATACGCAGTATTTT; CDR3: CATQLGDYPSTDTQYF
D: NA; size: many; J: TRBJ1-5; V: TRBV4-1; DNA: TGCGCCAGCAGCCAAGTGGAATCCGGGGGTCAGCCCCAGCATTTT; CDR3: CASSQVESGGQPQHF
D: TRBD1; size: many; J: TRBJ2-7; V: TRBV5-1; DNA: TGCGCCAGCAGCTTGGTGGAAACAGGGGGCTACGAGCAGTACTTC; CDR3: CASSLVETGGYEQYF
D: NA; size: many; J: TRBJ2-7; V: TRBV4-1; DNA: TGCGCCAGCAGCCAAGAGGGGGCCGGCGCCTACGAGCAGTACTTC; CDR3: CASSQEGAGAYEQYF
D: TRBD1; size: NA; J: TRBJ2-2; V: TRBV4-1; DNA: TGCGCCAGCAGCCCTGGGAACAGGGGGAACACCGGGGAGCTGTTTTTT; CDR3: CASSPGNRGNTGELFF
D: NA; size: NA; J: TRBJ2-1; V: TRBV6-2/TRBV6-3; DNA: TGTGCCAGCAGTTACCTTGTGGGCAGTGACTCCTACAATGAGCAGTTCTTC; CDR3: CASSYLVGSDSYNEQFF
D: TRBD1; size: NA; J: TRBJ2-7; V: TRBV20-1; DNA: TGCAGTGTCGGGGACAGGGGACACGGGGGGTACTTC; CDR3: CSVGDRGHGGYF
D: TRBD1; size: few; J: TRBJ1-1; V: TRBV6-1; DNA: TGTGCCAGCAGTGAAGCGTTCGACAGGGGGCCCTACACTGAAGCTTTCTTT; CDR3: CASSEAFDRGPYTEAFF
D: NA; size: NA; J: TRBJ1-4; V: TRBV6-2/TRBV6-3; DNA: TGTGCCAGCAGCCCCTCCGGGACATCTGGTGAAAAACTGTTTTTT; CDR3: CASSPSGTSGEKLFF
D: NA; size: NA; J: TRBJ2-1; V: TRBV6-2/TRBV6-3; DNA: TGTGCCAGCACCAAAGGTGGTGGGCCGAATGAGCAGTTCTTC; CDR3: CASTKGGGPNEQFF
D: NA; size: many; J: TRBJ2-4; V: TRBV4-3; DNA: TGCGCCAGCAGCCAAGAAGCTGGCCCCTTAGCCAAAAACATTCAGTACTTC; CDR3: CASSQEAGPLAKNIQYF
D: TRBD2; size: many; J: TRBJ2-3; V: TRBV6-1; DNA: TGTGCCAGCCTCAAGCGGGGGGGCTTTCTCAGCACAGATACGCAGTATTTT; CDR3: CASLKRGGFLSTDTQYF
D: NA; size: few; J: TRBJ1-5; V: TRBV11-2; DNA: TGTGCCAGCAGCCCCGCTGGCAGCGGTTATAGCAATCAGCCCCAGCATTTT; CDR3: CASSPAGSGYSNQPQHF
D: NA; size: many; J: TRBJ1-4; V: TRBV28; DNA: TGTGCCAGCACACCGCTGGGGATTAATGAAAAACTGTTTTTT; CDR3: CASTPLGINEKLFF
D: NA; size: many; J: TRBJ2-5; V: TRBV20-1; DNA: TGCAGTGCTAGCGAGCATTCGAGAGTTCAAGAGACCCAGTACTTC; CDR3: CSASEHSRVQETQYF
D: NA; size: many; J: TRBJ2-7; V: TRBV5-4; DNA: TGTGCCAGCAGCTTGGAAGGAACCTCCTACGAGCAGTACTTC; CDR3: CASSLEGTSYEQYF
D: TRBD2; size: few; J: TRBJ2-3; V: TRBV11-2; DNA: TGTGCCAGCAGCTTAGGTGGGAGGGCGGGAGATACGCAGTATTTT; CDR3: CASSLGGRAGDTQYF
D: TRBD1; size: NA; J: TRBJ2-2; V: TRBV6-2/TRBV6-3; DNA: TGTGCCAGCGCCCCACTGCGACAGGGGCGGACCGGGGAGCTGTTTTTT; CDR3: CASAPLRQGRTGELFF
D: NA; size: many; J: TRBJ2-3; V: TRBV21-1; DNA: TGTGCCAGCAGCACATCCCTTGACCCCATCCACACAGATACGCAGTATTTT; CDR3: CASSTSLDPIHTDTQYF
D: NA; size: few; J: TRBJ2-5; V: TRBV28; DNA: TGTGCCAGCACACTAGTTGGTGGAGAGACCCAGTACTTC; CDR3: CASTLVGGETQYF